This T cell receptor (beta chain) was sequenced in a study of T cell responses to AZD1222 COVID-19 vaccine. Broader study findings: Regions 160-218 and 743-854 dominated among vaccine-associated CD4 TCRs spanning spike. Repertoires were collected only later (after the peak T cell response had occurred). Only 5 or 6 AZD1222 recipients tested seropositive at baseline.

The CDR3 is 14 amino acids. Germline-derived CDR1 and CDR2 are SGHRS and YFSETQ. J lost 6 bases, V lost 0 bases, and 3 bases had no gene match. The method was immunoSEQ multiplex PCR; TCRdb's version includes in-frame clones alone and lacks a portion of them. This table holds roughly 100,000 clones, about nine tenths found once. This clone appeared a few times. As yet, its antigen is unknown. The clonotype comes from an adult in good health. V usage is TRBV5-1 and J usage is TRBJ2-1; 7 bases are a match to TRBD2. This specimen was peripheral blood, taken on day 0 of AZD1222 vaccination. CDR3 nucleotides: TGCGCCAGCAGCTTGGAGACTAGCAGCAATGAGCAGTTCTTC. The encoded protein is CASSLETSSNEQFF.